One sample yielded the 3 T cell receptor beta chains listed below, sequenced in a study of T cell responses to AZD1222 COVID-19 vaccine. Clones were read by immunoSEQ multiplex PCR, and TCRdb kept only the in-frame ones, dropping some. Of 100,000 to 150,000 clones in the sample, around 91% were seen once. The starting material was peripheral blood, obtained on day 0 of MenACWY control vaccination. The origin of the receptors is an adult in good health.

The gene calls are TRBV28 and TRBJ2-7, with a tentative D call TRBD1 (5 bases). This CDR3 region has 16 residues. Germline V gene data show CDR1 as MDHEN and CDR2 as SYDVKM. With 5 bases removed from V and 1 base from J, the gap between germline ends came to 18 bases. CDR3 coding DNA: TGTGCCAGCAGTCTCCACAGGCGGATGCCTTCCTACGAGCAGTACTTC. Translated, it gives CASSLHRRMPSYEQYF.

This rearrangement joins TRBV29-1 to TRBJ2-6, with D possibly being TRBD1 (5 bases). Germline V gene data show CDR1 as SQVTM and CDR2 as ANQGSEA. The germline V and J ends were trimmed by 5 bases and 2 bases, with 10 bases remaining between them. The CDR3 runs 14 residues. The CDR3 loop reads CSVLGVAGANVLTF. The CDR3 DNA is TGCAGCGTTTTAGGGGTTGCTGGGGCCAACGTCCTGACTTTC.

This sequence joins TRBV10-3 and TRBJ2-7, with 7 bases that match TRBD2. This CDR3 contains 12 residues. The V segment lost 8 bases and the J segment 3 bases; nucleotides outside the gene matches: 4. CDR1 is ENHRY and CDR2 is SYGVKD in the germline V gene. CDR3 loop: CAIGGGNYEQYF. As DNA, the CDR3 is TGTGCCATCGGGGGGGGAAACTACGAGCAGTACTTC.